The 9 T cell receptor beta chains presented below share a single source sample, sequenced in a study of CD8 T cells in Susac syndrome. When the RNA was reverse transcribed, random hexamers were used with an input of about 0.5 to 1 ug. TCRdb re-analysed the immunoSEQ multiplex PCR reads in MiXCR, keeping a single row per CDR3 protein. The table includes about 85,000 distinct CDR3 sequences, 95% detected once. Sequenced sample: CD8+ T cells from PBMCs. Receptors originate from a human donor with Susac syndrome.

The chain couples TRBV28 to TRBJ2-3, with 8 positions matching TRBD1. The germline CDR1 and CDR2 sequences are MDHEN and SYDVKM. This CDR3 contains 14 residues. V lost 7 bases, J lost 6 bases, and 9 bases stayed unmatched. CDR3 amino acids: CASKVQGVADTQYF. CDR3 bases: TGTGCCAGCAAGGTACAGGGGGTCGCGGATACGCAGTATTTT.

The V call is TRBV7-2, the J call TRBJ2-5; the D call may be TRBD1 or TRBD2 (5 bases each). Germline CDR1 and CDR2: SGHTA and FQGNSA. Deletions cut 3 bases from V and 5 bases from J, with 19 bases between. This CDR3 contains 16 residues. For the CDR3, the DNA is TGTGCCAGCAGCTTGGACGGGGCTGACTGGGGGGAGACCCAGTACTTC. It encodes CASSLDGADWGETQYF.

This chain joins TRBV19 and TRBJ2-3, with D perhaps TRBD1 or TRBD2 (6 bases each). This CDR3 has 15 amino acids. Trimming cost V 11 bases and J 3 bases, with 21 bases left between them. In germline, CDR1 is LNHDA, CDR2 SQIVND (reference sequence). CDR3 region: CASSEGEVSTDTQYF. The CDR3 nucleotides are TGTGCCTCCTCCGAGGGGGAGGTTTCGACAGATACGCAGTATTTT.

The chain recombines TRBV14 with TRBJ2-5, with 12 positions matching TRBD2. Germline V lookup: CDR1 SGHDN, CDR2 FVKESK. The CDR3 has 16 amino acids. J lost 1 base, V lost 3 bases, and 3 bases had no gene match. The CDR3 region is CASSQAGLAGQETQYF. CDR3 coding DNA: TGTGCCAGCAGCCAGGCGGGACTAGCGGGCCAAGAGACCCAGTACTTC.

V gene TRBV12-3 or TRBV12-4 combines with J gene TRBJ2-7, with TRBD1 matching 7 bases. Trimming cost V 8 bases and J 6 bases; bases outside gene matches: 7. The CDR3 covers 12 residues. The CDR3 DNA follows: TGTGCCAGCCGAGCTACAGGGGTCGAGCAGTACTTC. Amino acids: CASRATGVEQYF.

The chain has TRBV9 and TRBJ2-7; TRBD2 aligns across 9 bases. With 3 bases clipped from V and 2 bases from J, the junction kept 9 bases outside the gene matches. Germline loops: CDR1 SGDLS, CDR2 YYNGEE. The CDR3 is 16 amino acids. The CDR3 sequence: CASSELTGTSTYEQYF. CDR3 coding DNA: TGTGCCAGCAGCGAATTAACCGGGACTAGCACCTACGAGCAGTACTTC.

The chain is built from TRBV5-6 and TRBJ1-2, with a weak D call TRBD1 (5 bases). V lost 0 bases, J lost 8 bases, and 14 bases lay in between. From germline, CDR1 is SGHDT and CDR2 YYEEEE. The CDR3 is 14 amino acids. The CDR3 region is CASSLGGVIGGYTF. The CDR3, as DNA: TGTGCCAGCAGCTTGGGGGGCGTTATTGGGGGCTACACCTTC.

The gene calls are TRBV5-4 and TRBJ2-1; a possible D gene is TRBD2 (5 bases). Per germline, CDR1 SGHNT and CDR2 YYREEE (reference sequence). The V end was cut by 4 bases, the J end by 8 bases, with 10 bases between. This CDR3 is built from 12 residues. CDR3 in DNA: TGTGCCAGCAGCCGGACCGGGGATGAGCAGTTCTTC. It translates to CASSRTGDEQFF.

This clonotype was detected once. V gene TRBV7-9 combines with J gene TRBJ2-6, with D maybe TRBD2 (5 bases). Trimming left V 2 bases short and J 2 bases short, with 13 bases between. CDR3 size: 17 residues. In germline, CDR1 is SEHNR, CDR2 FQNEAQ (reference sequence). CDR3 residues: CASSLPPEGPGANVLTF. CDR3 DNA: TGTGCCAGCAGCTTACCCCCCGAGGGCCCTGGGGCCAACGTCCTGACTTTC.